This T cell receptor (beta chain) is from a study of blood T cell repertoires in COVID-19. Per the original methods: From reference gene primer amplification, estimates of nucleated cell counts were derived. Only in-frame clones appear in the TCRdb table, and some are missing; sequencing was by immunoSEQ multiplex PCR. V, J and clone size derive from that table, while D and trimming were established from the DNA sequence. The data hold roughly 200,000 clones, with roughly 90% observed a single time. The CDR3 is 16 amino acids. The clonotype originates from a man aged 40-50 years with acute or convalescent COVID-19. Sequencing was carried out using peripheral blood. V usage is TRBV21-1 and J usage is TRBJ2-7; the table names TRBD1, a call not compared with the DNA. TRBV21-1 is an annotated pseudogene. The CDR3 nucleotides read TGTGCCAGCAGCAAAGGGGGTAGCAGGGGGCAATACGAGCAGTACTTC. It is translated as CASSKGGSRGQYEQYF.